The 9 T cell receptor beta chains reported below all come from one sample, sequenced in a study of shared clonotypes between healthy human individuals. Only in-frame clones appear in the TCRdb table, and some are missing; sequencing was by immunoSEQ multiplex PCR. The table has about 2.5 million clones, roughly 92% seen once. The specimen was naive CD4+ T cells from PBMCs. The subset denotes: CD45RA+ positively selected. Source of these receptors: a man aged 18 to 30 in good health. Some clones in this sample may be carry-over from other donors' samples.

As for this clone: Other DNA sequences within the sample encode an identical CDR3. The chain uses TRBV7-6 and TRBJ1-1, with 7 bases identical to TRBD1. The J segment lost 5 bases and the V segment lost 1 base, leaving 4 bases of the junction unmatched. Germline V gene sequence: CDR1 SGHVS, CDR2 FNYEAQ. There are 14 residues in the CDR3. For the CDR3, the DNA is TGTGCCAGCAGCTTAGAAGGGGGCCGTACTGAAGCTTTCTTT. Its protein is CASSLEGGRTEAFF.

This clone appeared a single time. The CDR3 is CASSYSPGWGNTEAFF. CDR3 bases: TGTGCCAGCAGTTACTCGCCAGGGTGGGGTAACACTGAAGCTTTCTTT. J is TRBJ1-1 and V is TRBV6-5, with D tentatively TRBD1 (5 bases). Germline CDR1 MNHEY, CDR2 SVGAGI. The CDR3 has 16 amino acids. The V end was cut by 0 bases, the J end by 2 bases, with 13 bases between.

This chain joins TRBV29-1 and TRBJ2-1; TRBD1 aligns across 8 bases. Germline trimming cut 2 bases from V and 2 bases from J; bases unmatched to any gene: 8. Germline CDR1 reads SQVTM; CDR2 reads ANQGSEA. The CDR3 extends over 16 amino acids. CDR3 sequence: CSVERGTGETYNEQFF. The CDR3 DNA sequence: TGCAGCGTTGAACGCGGGACAGGAGAGACCTACAATGAGCAGTTCTTC.

The rearrangement links TRBV11-3 to TRBJ2-7; either TRBD1 or TRBD2 may fit D (5 bases each). Germline V lookup: CDR1 SGHNT, CDR2 YENEEA. Trimming pared 5 bases from V and 4 bases from J, leaving 12 bases between. The CDR3 is made up of 13 amino acids. The CDR3 nucleotides are TGTGCCAGCAGCCACCAGGGCGGGTACGAGCAGTACTTC. It translates to CASSHQGGYEQYF.

This chain connects TRBV27 to TRBJ1-2; possible D gene TRBD1, 5 bases. Germline loops: CDR1 MNHEY, CDR2 SMNVEV (reference sequence). V shed 3 bases and J shed 8 bases, with 16 bases lying between them. The CDR3 extends over 14 amino acids. The CDR3 region is CASSFREGTGGYTF. Here the CDR3 DNA reads TGTGCCAGCAGTTTCCGTGAGGGGACTGGAGGCTACACCTTC.

This clone was detected once. The gene calls are TRBV7-8 and TRBJ2-5, with D maybe TRBD1 (5 bases). The germline V gene encodes CDR1 SGHVS and CDR2 FQNEAQ. V lost 7 bases and J lost 5, with 14 bases in between. The CDR3 spans 13 residues. CDR3: CASILRVRETQYF. DNA of the CDR3: TGTGCCAGCATTCTCAGGGTTAGGGAGACCCAGTACTTC.

V gene TRBV29-1 combines with J gene TRBJ2-5; 9 nucleotides align to TRBD2. The J call is uncertain, as TRBJ2-7 better fits the DNA end. The V gene's germline CDR1 is SQVTM and CDR2 ANQGSEA. This CDR3 contains 14 residues. DNA for the CDR3: TGCAGCGTTAGGGGTAGCGGGAGCTCCTACGAGCAGTACTTC. Amino acids: CSVRGSGSSYEQYF.

This rearrangement joins TRBV28 to TRBJ2-3; possibly TRBD1 or TRBD2 for D (5 bases each). The CDR3 spans 16 residues. V was pared by 1 base and J by 2 bases, with 13 bases between. The germline V gene encodes CDR1 MDHEN and CDR2 SYDVKM. The CDR3 DNA reads as TGTGCCAGCAGTTTATTGAGGGGACGCTCCACAGATACGCAGTATTTT. This translates into CASSLLRGRSTDTQYF.

Here the CDR3 DNA reads TGTGCCAGCTCACACACCAGGGGGGATCAGCCCCAGCATTTT. Protein: CASSHTRGDQPQHF. The chain joins TRBV18 to TRBJ1-5; 7 bases are a match to TRBD1. Unmatched junction bases numbered 5, after V lost 4 bases and J lost 5 bases. Germline assignment: CDR1 KGHSH and CDR2 LQKENI. The CDR3 is made up of 14 amino acids.